This T cell receptor (beta chain) stems from a study of shared clonotypes between healthy human individuals. CDR3 length: 14 residues. Germline-derived CDR1 and CDR2 are SGDLS and YYNGEE. V was pared by 3 bases and J by 5 bases, with 14 bases between. Profiling relied on immunoSEQ multiplex PCR, and the TCRdb table lists in-frame clones only, not all of them. The sample has more than 900,000 clones, 75% to 80% seen once. The source material was memory CD4+ T cells from PBMCs. Specified subset: CD45RA-negative fraction. The V and J genes are TRBV9 and TRBJ2-5; D gene ambiguous. This sequence was found in a man aged 18 to 30 in good health. Some clones in this sample may be carry-over from other donors' samples. CDR3 residues: CASSAGVTLETQYF. CDR3 sequence (DNA): TGTGCCAGCAGCGCCGGAGTAACCTTGGAGACCCAGTACTTC. The full variable domain, its missing parts supplied by reference TRBV9 and TRBJ2-5, is DSGVTQTPKHLITATGQRVTLRCSPRSGDLSVYWYQQSLDQGLQFLIQYYNGEERAKGNILERFSAQQFPDLHSELNLSSLELGDSALYFCASSAGVTLETQYFGPGTRLLVL.